In its sample, the clone carrying this T cell receptor beta chain was seen once. Its antigen is unidentified. Viral peptide pools were used in the ViraFEST assay to expand antigen-specific CD4+ T cells, and sequencing came afterward. The culture ran for 10 days, and then CD4+ T cells were isolated. Testing of the vaccine recipients showed negative nucleocapsid antibodies and no prior SARS-CoV-2 infection. The sample comes from a study of vaccination effects on CD4 cells after COVID-19. Here immunoSEQ multiplex PCR was the method, and the copy in TCRdb shows in-frame clones only, minus some. This table has approximately 74,000 clones, about 70% appearing once. This clonotype was obtained from a human donor who received a COVID-19 vaccine. Sequenced here: CD4+ T cells from PBMCs cultured with HCoV-NL63 spike peptides, sampled before COVID-19 vaccination.

The CDR3, as DNA: TGTGCCACCACGGGGCAGGGGGCTACAGGGGAGCAGTACGTC. Protein: CATTGQGATGEQYV. This sequence joins TRBV24-1 and TRBJ2-7, with 8 nucleotides matching TRBD1. With 8 bases clipped from V and 7 bases from J, the junction kept 12 bases outside the gene matches. Germline V gene data show CDR1 as KGHDR and CDR2 as SFDVKD. This CDR3 contains 14 residues.